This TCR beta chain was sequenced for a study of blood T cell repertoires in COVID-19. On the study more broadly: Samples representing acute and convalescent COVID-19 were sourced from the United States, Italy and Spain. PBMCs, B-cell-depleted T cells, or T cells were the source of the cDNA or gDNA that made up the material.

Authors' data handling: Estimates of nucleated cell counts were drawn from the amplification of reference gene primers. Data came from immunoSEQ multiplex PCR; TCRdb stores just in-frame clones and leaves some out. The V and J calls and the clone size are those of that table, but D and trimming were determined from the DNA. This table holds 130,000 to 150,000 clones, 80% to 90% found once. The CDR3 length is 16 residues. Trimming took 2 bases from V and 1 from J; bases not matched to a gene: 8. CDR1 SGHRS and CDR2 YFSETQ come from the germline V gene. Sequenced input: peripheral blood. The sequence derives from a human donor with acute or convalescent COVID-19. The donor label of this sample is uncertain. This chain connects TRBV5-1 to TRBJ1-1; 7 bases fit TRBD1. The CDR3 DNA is TGCGCCAGCAGCTTAGGCACAGGGGCCCCGAACACTGAAGCTTTCTTT. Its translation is CASSLGTGAPNTEAFF.